This TCR beta chain is from a study of shared clonotypes between healthy human individuals. General observations from the study: An anticipated effect of sequencing depth on clonotype sharing among donors was recognized.

V trimming: 0 bases; J trimming: 0 bases; junction bases outside the gene matches: 7. This CDR3 contains 18 residues. Assay used: immunoSEQ multiplex PCR; TCRdb lists only in-frame clones, some missing. The data contain 2 million to 2.5 million clones, under 95% of them singletons. Worth noting for this clone: The antigen remains undetermined.

This rearrangement joins TRBV23-1 to TRBJ2-5; 10 bases are shared with TRBD2. TRBV23-1 is an ORF, with its function uncertain. The TCR was taken from a man aged 18 to 30 in good health. Some clones in this sample may be carry-over from other donors' samples. The sample comprised naive CD4+ T cells from PBMCs. Subset defined: CD45RA+ positively selected. CDR3 protein: CASSQSSSGSEYQETQYF. CDR3 DNA: TGCGCCAGCAGTCAATCGTCTAGCGGGAGCGAGTACCAAGAGACCCAGTACTTC.